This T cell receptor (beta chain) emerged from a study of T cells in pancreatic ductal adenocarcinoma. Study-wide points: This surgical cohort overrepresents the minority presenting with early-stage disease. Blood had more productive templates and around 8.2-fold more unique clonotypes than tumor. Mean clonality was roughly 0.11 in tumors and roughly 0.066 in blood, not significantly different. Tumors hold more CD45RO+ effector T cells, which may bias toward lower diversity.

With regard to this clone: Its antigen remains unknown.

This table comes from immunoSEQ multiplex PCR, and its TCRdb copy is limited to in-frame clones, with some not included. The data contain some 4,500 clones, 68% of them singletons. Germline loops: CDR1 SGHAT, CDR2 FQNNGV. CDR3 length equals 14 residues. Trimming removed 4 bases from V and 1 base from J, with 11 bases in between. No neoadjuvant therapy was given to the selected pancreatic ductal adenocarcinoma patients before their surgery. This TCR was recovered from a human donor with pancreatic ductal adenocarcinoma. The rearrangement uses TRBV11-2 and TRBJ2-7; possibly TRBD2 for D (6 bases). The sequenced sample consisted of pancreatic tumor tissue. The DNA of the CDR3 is TGTGCCAGCAGCTATGTCGGGGGTTCCTACGAGCAGTACTTC. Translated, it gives CASSYVGGSYEQYF.